This TCR beta chain was profiled in a study of regulatory T cells in long-lasting Graves disease. Arm-PCR of CDR3 regions with iRepertoire HTBI primers generated TCR beta libraries. TCRdb reprocessed the multiplex PCR reads via MiXCR and lists one record per CDR3 protein. The data contain fewer than 400,000 distinct CDR3 sequences, over 15% of them singletons. Per germline, CDR1 SNHLY and CDR2 FYNNEI. The length of the CDR3 is 18 residues. The ends were cut back, 6 bases at V and 1 base at J, with 19 bases in the middle. Time point indicated: newly diagnosed GD, antithyroid drugs for less than 3 months. Extracted RNA from PBMCs served as the source of the TCR library.

The TCR originated in a female donor with Graves disease. The rearrangement joins TRBV2 to TRBJ2-6, with unresolved D. Material: peripheral blood mononuclear cells (PBMCs), obtained at new diagnosis, from a patient treated with antithyroid drugs. The CDR3 sequence is CASSLFGRQASGANVLTF. CDR3 nucleotide sequence: TGTGCCAGCAGCTTATTTGGCCGTCAGGCTTCTGGGGCCAACGTCCTGACTTTC.